Presented here are 16 T cell receptor beta chains from one specimen sequenced in a study of T cells in Graves' hyperthyroidism and ophthalmopathy. TCR beta CDR3 sequences were amplified from RNA transcripts. The HTBI set primed first-round TCR CDR3 RT-PCR. TCRdb re-called the multiplex PCR reads through MiXCR, storing one row per CDR3 protein. The sample lists a few hundred thousand distinct CDR3 sequences, about 16% occurring once. Sequenced: blood. The receptor source for this set is a man aged 40-49 years with Graves' hyperthyroidism.

The chain has TRBV3-1 and TRBJ1-2, with TRBD1 matching over 9 bases. The CDR3 loop spans 16 amino acids. With 0 bases clipped from V and 8 bases from J, the junction kept 10 bases outside the gene matches. Germline loops: CDR1 LGHDT, CDR2 YNNKEL (reference sequence). The DNA for the CDR3 is TGTGCCAGCAGCCAAGATTGGGGACAGGGAAAGAGCGGCTACACCTTC. It translates to CASSQDWGQGKSGYTF.

Only a few counts were recorded for this clonotype. This chain joins TRBV15 and TRBJ1-5; 8 nucleotides line up with TRBD1. Germline-derived CDR1 and CDR2 are LNHNV and YYDKDF (reference sequence). The CDR3 spans 14 residues. The V segment lost 8 bases and the J segment 4 bases; nucleotides outside the gene matches: 7. This CDR3 reads CATGQGGRNQPQHF. The CDR3 DNA is TGTGCCACCGGACAGGGAGGTAGGAATCAGCCCCAGCATTTT.

This clonotype appeared many times. The J gene is TRBJ2-7, the V gene TRBV30; D is undetermined. Trimming took 0 bases from V and 7 from J, leaving 16 bases between them. The CDR3 length is 14 residues. Germline values: CDR1 GTSNPN, CDR2 SVGIG (reference sequence). The CDR3: CAWSVGLPPREQYF. The CDR3 DNA reads as TGTGCCTGGAGTGTAGGCTTACCCCCTAGGGAGCAGTACTTC. The whole variable domain, filled in from reference TRBV30 and TRBJ2-7, reads SQTIHQWPATLVQPVGSPLSLECTVEGTSNPNLYWYRQAAGRGLQLLFYSVGIGQISSEVPQNLSASRPQDRQFILSSKKLLLSDSGFYLCAWSVGLPPREQYFGPGTRLTVT.

This clonotype was detected only a few times. This clone may be a read error of a much larger clone one base away. V usage is TRBV20-1 and J usage is TRBJ1-1, with unresolved D. With 3 bases removed from V and 1 base from J, the gap between germline ends came to 15 bases. The CDR3 is made up of 15 amino acids. Germline CDR1 reads DFQATT; CDR2 reads SNEGSKA (reference sequence). CDR3 in amino acids: CSARTPPWGNTEAFF. DNA of the CDR3: TGCAGTGCTAGGACGCCTCCGTGGGGGAACACTGAAGCTTTCTTT.

About this clonotype itself: Since a much larger clone is just one base distant, this may be a read error. V usage is TRBV6-2 or TRBV6-3 and J usage is TRBJ1-1; D is possibly TRBD1 (5 bases). This CDR3 is 17 amino acids long. Trimming removed 3 bases at V and 1 base at J, with 18 bases between. The V gene's germline CDR1 is MNHEY and CDR2 SVGEGT. The CDR3 sequence is CASSYGALPGPNTEAFF. CDR3 sequence (DNA): TGTGCCAGCAGTTATGGAGCGTTGCCAGGGCCGAACACTGAAGCTTTCTTT.

The CDR3 sequence: CAISESWGARSGANVLTF. In DNA form, the CDR3 reads TGTGCCATCAGTGAGTCGTGGGGGGCGAGATCTGGGGCCAACGTCCTGACTTTC. The V gene is TRBV10-3, the J gene TRBJ2-6; D tentatively reads TRBD1 or TRBD2 (6 bases each). Trimming stripped 0 bases from V and 1 base from J, with 13 bases between. Germline loops: CDR1 ENHRY, CDR2 SYGVKD. This CDR3 is 18 amino acids long.

This clonotype appeared many times. The genes are TRBV27 and TRBJ1-3, with D perhaps TRBD1 (5 bases). Looked up from germline, CDR1 is MNHEY and CDR2 is SMNVEV (reference sequence). CDR3 size: 14 residues. Trimming stripped 7 bases from V and 2 bases from J, with 12 bases between. The CDR3 reads CASMSWGTGNTIYF. The DNA for the CDR3 is TGTGCCAGCATGTCTTGGGGCACTGGAAACACCATATATTTT.

This clonotype was picked up many times. The genes are TRBV12-3 or TRBV12-4 and TRBJ1-1, with 8 bases fitting TRBD1. The CDR3 is made up of 12 amino acids. Trimming removed 4 bases from V and 7 bases from J; junction bases left unmatched: 2. In nucleotides, the CDR3 is TGTGCCAGCAGTTACGGACAGGGTGAAGCTTTCTTT. Its translation is CASSYGQGEAFF.

Ten or more counts support this clonotype. The J gene is TRBJ2-2, the V gene TRBV20-1; D remains unclear. The CDR3 runs 14 residues. V was pared by 3 bases and J by 3 bases, with 11 bases between. Germline assignment: CDR1 DFQATT and CDR2 SNEGSKA (reference sequence). The DNA of the CDR3 is TGCAGTGCTAGCGCGCCGCTAGACACCGGGGAGCTGTTTTTT. Its protein is CSASAPLDTGELFF.

The chain employs TRBV24-1 and TRBJ2-2, with D perhaps matching TRBD1 or TRBD2 (5 bases each). The CDR3 has 16 residues. Germline assignment: CDR1 KGHDR and CDR2 SFDVKD. V lost 3 bases to trimming and J lost 4 bases, with 14 bases between them. The CDR3 region has the DNA TGTGCCACCAGTGATAGCCGGGACGGAGGCACCGGGGAGCTGTTTTTT. This translates into CATSDSRDGGTGELFF.

This rearrangement joins TRBV6-1 to TRBJ1-5, with D maybe TRBD1 (5 bases). Germline values: CDR1 MNHNS, CDR2 SASEGT. The V end lost 11 bases, the J end lost 2 bases, and 19 bases lay between the germline ends. CDR3 length: 15 amino acids. The CDR3 DNA is TGTGCCTGCACCCAGGGAGGAGTGGGCAATCAGCCCCAGCATTTT. This gives the protein CACTQGGVGNQPQHF.

This rearrangement joins TRBV5-4 to TRBJ2-3, with TRBD2 matching over 8 bases. The CDR3 length is 14 residues. The V gene end was trimmed by 3 bases and the J gene end by 5 bases; junction bases not matched to a gene: 5. Germline-derived CDR1 and CDR2 are SGHNT and YYREEE (reference sequence). The CDR3 bases are TGTGCCAGCAGCTCCCGGGGGGGGGGAGATACGCAGTATTTT. It specifies CASSSRGGGDTQYF. Supplemented by reference TRBV5-4 and TRBJ2-3, the full variable domain reads ETGVTQSPTHLIKTRGQQVTLRCSSQSGHNTVSWYQQALGQGPQFIFQYYREEENGRGNFPPRFSGLQFPNYSSELNVNALELDDSALYLCASSSRGGGDTQYFGPGTRLTVL.

Ten or more counts support this clonotype. This sequence joins TRBV18 and TRBJ2-7; D might be TRBD1 (5 bases). Germline CDR1 KGHSH, CDR2 LQKENI. V lost 3 bases, J lost 5 bases, and 11 bases lay in between. The CDR3 runs to 13 residues. The CDR3: CASSPRVRDEQYF. In DNA, the CDR3 is TGTGCCAGCTCACCCAGGGTACGCGACGAGCAGTACTTC.

The chain has TRBV18 and TRBJ1-4; 7 bases match TRBD1. The trim removed 6 bases at V and 4 bases at J, leaving 8 bases unmatched. CDR3 size: 15 residues. Germline CDR1 KGHSH, CDR2 LQKENI. Written as DNA, the CDR3 is TGTGCCAGCTCTAGCGGGACAGCAGATAATGAAAAACTGTTTTTT. Its translation is CASSSGTADNEKLFF. Together with reference TRBV18 and TRBJ1-4, the CDR3 gives the full variable domain: NAGVMQNPRHLVRRRGQEARLRCSPMKGHSHVYWYRQLPEEGLKFMVYLQKENIIDESGMPKERFSAEFPKEGPSILRIQQVVRGDSAAYFCASSSGTADNEKLFFGSGTQLSVL.

CDR3 amino acids: CASSMGQGATEAFF. CDR3 sequence (DNA): TGTGCCAGTAGTATGGGTCAGGGGGCCACTGAAGCTTTCTTT. V is TRBV19 and J is TRBJ1-1, with 8 positions matching TRBD1. Germline V gene lookup returns CDR1 LNHDA and CDR2 SQIVND (reference sequence). The CDR3 has 14 amino acids. Germline trimming cut 3 bases from V and 4 bases from J; bases unmatched to any gene: 4.

This clonotype was counted ten times or more. The chain recombines TRBV28 with TRBJ2-7, with D tentatively TRBD2 (5 bases). Trimming stripped 8 bases from V and 1 base from J, with 15 bases between. Germline V lookup: CDR1 MDHEN, CDR2 SYDVKM. The CDR3 extends over 14 amino acids. DNA of the CDR3: TGTGCCAGCCTTAAACCGGGAAGTTCCTACGAGCAGTACTTC. Residues: CASLKPGSSYEQYF. Supplemented by reference TRBV28 and TRBJ2-7, the full variable domain reads DVKVTQSSRYLVKRTGEKVFLECVQDMDHENMFWYRQDPGLGLRLIYFSYDVKMKEKGDIPEGYSVSREKKERFSLILESASTNQTSMYLCASLKPGSSYEQYFGPGTRLTVT.